One and the same sample provided the 22 T cell receptor beta chains below, sequenced in a study of shared clonotypes between healthy human individuals. In the naive CD8 group, cells lacked CD45RO and were positively selected for CCR7, so terminally differentiated effector memory CD45RA+ cells were left out. Repertoires were generated with immunoSEQ multiplex PCR, while TCRdb's copy carries only in-frame clones and drops some. The sample holds about 600,000 clones, about 98% seen once. Specimen: naive CD8+ T cells sorted from blood. The receptors were sampled from a man younger than 40 in good health.

V is TRBV10-1 and J is TRBJ1-1; D unclear. The CDR3 runs to 13 residues. V lost 3 bases and J 0 bases, leaving 5 bases between the germline ends. Germline CDR1 reads WNHNN; CDR2 reads SYGVQD (reference sequence). The CDR3, as DNA: TGCGCCAGCAGTGAATCCCTGAACACTGAAGCTTTCTTT. Residues: CASSESLNTEAFF.

The chain has TRBV7-9 and TRBJ2-5; D is ambiguous. V lost 5 bases and J 2 bases, leaving 12 bases between the germline ends. Germline V gives CDR1 SEHNR, CDR2 FQNEAQ (reference sequence). This CDR3 is 14 amino acids long. The CDR3 coding sequence is TGTGCCAGCAGCCCTGCGGAGAAGCAAGAGACCCAGTACTTC. Protein: CASSPAEKQETQYF.

The gene calls are TRBV5-1 and TRBJ2-6; a possible D gene is TRBD1 (5 bases). V lost 0 bases and J lost 2, with 12 bases in between. This CDR3 region has 17 residues. Germline CDR1 SGHRS, CDR2 YFSETQ. The DNA of the CDR3 is TGCGCCAGCAGCTTGGGACAGTCCCCTCCTGGGGCCAACGTCCTGACTTTC. Translation gives CASSLGQSPPGANVLTF.

The chain has TRBV4-2 and TRBJ2-7, with TRBD2 matching 8 bases. Trimming took 1 base from V and 2 from J; bases not matched to a gene: 4. Germline assignment: CDR1 LGHNA and CDR2 YNFKEQ. This CDR3 contains 15 residues. The CDR3 sequence: CASSQGERGTYEQYF. CDR3 coding DNA: TGTGCCAGCAGCCAAGGTGAGCGGGGGACCTACGAGCAGTACTTC.

J is TRBJ2-6 and V is TRBV29-1; D is unresolved. Germline V CDR1 and CDR2: SQVTM, ANQGSEA. Trimming left V 3 bases short and J 4 bases short, with 13 bases between. The CDR3 is made up of 15 amino acids. This CDR3 is CSVEVEILGANVLTF. The CDR3 nucleotides are TGCAGCGTTGAGGTGGAAATCCTCGGGGCCAACGTCCTGACTTTC.

The chain joins TRBV5-1 to TRBJ2-7; 7 bases are shared with TRBD1. The CDR3 has 13 residues. CDR1 SGHRS and CDR2 YFSETQ come from the germline V gene. V was clipped by 2 bases and J by 1 base; unmatched bases: 0. The CDR3 protein is CASSFRGSYEQYF. The CDR3 DNA follows: TGCGCCAGCAGCTTCAGGGGGTCCTACGAGCAGTACTTC.

Turning to this clone: Other DNA sequences in this specimen translate into the identical CDR3. V is TRBV9 and J is TRBJ2-7; TRBD2 might be the D (6 bases). V was shortened by 0 bases and J by 0 bases, with 7 bases between the two germline ends. The CDR3 covers 14 residues. CDR1 is SGDLS and CDR2 is YYNGEE in the germline V gene. The CDR3 DNA reads TGTGCCAGCAGCGTAGGCGGGAACTCCTACGAGCAGTACTTC. Translating gives CASSVGGNSYEQYF.

A word on this clone: Other DNA sequences in this specimen translate into the identical CDR3. The chain uses TRBV19 and TRBJ2-3; 11 bases are shared with TRBD2. This CDR3 contains 16 residues. With V trimmed by 5 bases and J by 0 bases, 4 bases remained unmatched. The V gene's germline CDR1 is LNHDA and CDR2 SQIVND (reference sequence). The CDR3 sequence: CASSPRTSGSTDTQYF. The CDR3 nucleotides are TGTGCCAGTAGTCCACGGACTAGCGGGAGCACAGATACGCAGTATTTT.

The rearrangement links TRBV18 to TRBJ2-5, with D tentatively TRBD2 (5 bases). Trimming cost V 6 bases and J 5 bases, with 13 bases left between them. This CDR3 region has 13 residues. CDR1 and CDR2 (germline): KGHSH, LQKENI. In nucleotides, the CDR3 is TGTGCCAGCTCCCGAGAGGAGGAGGAGACCCAGTACTTC. As protein: CASSREEEETQYF.

On this clone: Additional DNA sequences in this sample encode the identical CDR3. This sequence joins TRBV7-9 and TRBJ2-7; D remains unclear. Deletions cut 1 base from V and 2 bases from J, with 3 bases between. Germline CDR1 is SEHNR and CDR2 is FQNEAQ (reference sequence). The CDR3 loop spans 12 amino acids. Written as DNA, the CDR3 is TGTGCCAGCAGCTTAGGAGCCTACGAGCAGTACTTC. It specifies CASSLGAYEQYF.

This chain joins TRBV7-9 and TRBJ2-4; TRBD2 agrees at 10 bases. Trimming removed 4 bases from V and 0 bases from J; junction bases left unmatched: 3. The germline gives CDR1 SEHNR, CDR2 FQNEAQ (reference sequence). The CDR3 extends over 16 amino acids. The CDR3 reads CASSSGLAVAKNIQYF. The DNA of the CDR3 is TGTGCCAGCAGCTCCGGACTAGCGGTAGCCAAAAACATTCAGTACTTC.

This rearrangement joins TRBV6-5 to TRBJ2-1; D is perhaps TRBD2 (5 bases). The germline gives CDR1 MNHEY, CDR2 SVGAGI. The ends were cut back, 5 bases at V and 1 base at J, with 9 bases in the middle. This CDR3 has 14 amino acids. The chain's CDR3 is CASSRRTSYNEQFF. The CDR3 DNA follows: TGTGCCAGCAGTCGACGGACTTCCTACAATGAGCAGTTCTTC.

The chain combines TRBV4-3 with TRBJ2-7; D not resolved. The CDR3 has 15 residues. V lost 4 bases to trimming and J lost 5 bases, with 18 bases between them. The germline CDR1 and CDR2 sequences are LGHNA and YSLEER. The CDR3 sequence is CASSPRWLGADEQYF. For the CDR3, the DNA is TGCGCCAGCAGCCCTAGGTGGTTGGGCGCCGACGAGCAGTACTTC.

The V gene is TRBV7-6, the J gene TRBJ2-7; D not resolved. V was pared by 5 bases and J by 2 bases, with 19 bases between. This CDR3 is built from 16 residues. CDR1 is SGHVS, CDR2 FNYEAQ, per germline. CDR3 nucleotides: TGTGCCAGCAGCCCTATTCTTAGGAGCCGGGCCTACGAGCAGTACTTC. Its translation is CASSPILRSRAYEQYF. The full variable domain, with the rest looked up from reference TRBV7-6 and TRBJ2-7, is GAGVSQSPRYKVTKRGQDVALRCDPISGHVSLYWYRQALGQGPEFLTYFNYEAQQDKSGLPNDRFSAERPEGSISTLTIQRTEQRDSAMYRCASSPILRSRAYEQYFGPGTRLTVT.

The chain combines TRBV7-9 with TRBJ1-1; TRBD1 might be the D (5 bases). Per germline, CDR1 SEHNR and CDR2 FQNEAQ (reference sequence). The CDR3 covers 12 residues. V lost 1 base, J lost 11 bases, and 11 bases lay in between. Here the CDR3 reads CASSLGGWGAFF. CDR3 sequence (DNA): TGTGCCAGCAGCTTAGGGGGCTGGGGCGCTTTCTTT. The full variable domain, with the rest looked up from reference TRBV7-9 and TRBJ1-1, is DTGVSQNPRHKITKRGQNVTFRCDPISEHNRLYWYRQTLGQGPEFLTYFQNEAQLEKSRLLSDRFSAERPKGSFSTLEIQRTEQGDSAMYLCASSLGGWGAFFGQGTRLTVV.

CDR3 sequence reads: CASSLAGLVSYNEQFF. CDR3 coding DNA: TGCGCCAGCAGCTTGGCCGGGCTAGTCTCCTACAATGAGCAGTTCTTC. The chain couples TRBV5-1 to TRBJ2-1; D call uncertain. CDR3 length equals 16 residues. Germline V gene sequence: CDR1 SGHRS, CDR2 YFSETQ. V lost 0 bases, J lost 0 bases, and 10 bases lay in between.

The rearrangement uses TRBV4-1 and TRBJ2-1; D is perhaps TRBD1 or TRBD2 (5 bases each). This CDR3 has 12 amino acids. V was trimmed by 3 bases and J by 7 bases, leaving 7 bases between them. CDR1 is MGHRA, CDR2 YSYEKL, per germline. CDR3 DNA: TGCGCCAGCAGCCATGGGGGAAATGAGCAGTTCTTC. It yields the protein CASSHGGNEQFF.

The chain links TRBV6-1 to TRBJ2-7, with D tentatively TRBD1 (6 bases). The CDR3 sequence is 16 residues long. Germline CDR1 MNHNS, CDR2 SASEGT. V dropped 4 bases and J dropped 3 bases, with 19 bases sitting between them. The CDR3 sequence: CASSGSLTGSFYEQYF. The DNA of the CDR3 is TGTGCCAGCAGTGGTAGCTTAACAGGGAGTTTCTACGAGCAGTACTTC.

The chain links TRBV11-2 to TRBJ2-5, with unresolved D. The CDR3 sequence is 14 residues long. The V gene's germline CDR1 is SGHAT and CDR2 FQNNGV. V was cut by 5 bases and J by 1 base, with 11 bases left in between. As DNA, the CDR3 is TGTGCCAGCAGCGCCTGGACGGTCCAAGAGACCCAGTACTTC. Amino acid sequence: CASSAWTVQETQYF. The whole variable domain, remainder taken from reference TRBV11-2 and TRBJ2-5, is EAGVAQSPRYKIIEKRQSVAFWCNPISGHATLYWYQQILGQGPKLLIQFQNNGVVDDSQLPKDRFSAERLKGVDSTLKIQPAKLEDSAVYLCASSAWTVQETQYFGPGTRLLVL.

The count of this clone is one. The V call is TRBV4-1, the J call TRBJ2-7; 7 bases are a match to TRBD2. This CDR3 is 17 amino acids long. With 2 bases clipped from V and 3 bases from J, the junction kept 13 bases outside the gene matches. The germline CDR1 and CDR2 sequences are MGHRA and YSYEKL. CDR3 region: CASSQKGVGGSGYEQYF. The CDR3 nucleotides read TGCGCCAGCAGCCAAAAAGGCGTTGGCGGGAGTGGCTACGAGCAGTACTTC.

The chain is built from TRBV7-9 and TRBJ2-1; D not resolved. The CDR3 extends over 15 amino acids. Looked up from germline, CDR1 is SEHNR and CDR2 is FQNEAQ (reference sequence). V shed 2 bases and J shed 7 bases, with 15 bases lying between them. The chain's CDR3 is CASSLSESSSNEQFF. Here the CDR3 DNA reads TGTGCCAGCAGCTTATCCGAGAGTAGTTCTAATGAGCAGTTCTTC.

The rearrangement links TRBV6-5 to TRBJ1-1, with D possibly TRBD1 on 5 matching bases. The ends were cut back, 9 bases at V and 1 base at J, with 18 bases in the middle. The CDR3 consists of 15 residues. The germline gives CDR1 MNHEY, CDR2 SVGAGI. DNA for the CDR3: TGTGCCAGTAGGGAACCGGGACTGAGGAACACTGAAGCTTTCTTT. It specifies CASREPGLRNTEAFF.